The clone carrying this T cell receptor beta chain was detected ten times or more. Antigen specificity is unknown. 5'RACE template switching produced TCR cDNA carrying a universal primer site and UMIs. TCRdb re-called the 5' RACE reads through MiXCR, storing one row per CDR3 protein. The table lists under 70,000 distinct CDR3 sequences, around 6.5% of them singletons. This sample was taken from a study of T cells after yellow fever vaccination. Looking at the study overall: With SMART-Seq v4 Ultra Low Input, the fractions containing low cell numbers were prepared. Study outcomes and limitations: It was a weaker secondary response, yet one that peaked faster, at day 5 versus 15. Across the CD4 and CD8 compartments, a small share of clonotypes was present in both.

Germline CDR1 SGHTA, CDR2 FQGTGA. CDR3 length: 18 residues. V lost 0 bases and J 1 base, leaving 16 bases between the germline ends. Sequencing used CD8+ T cells sorted from PBMCs, obtained on the day of the first yellow fever vaccination. V usage is TRBV7-3 and J usage is TRBJ2-1; D is uncertain. This TCR derives from a man aged 18 to 29 who received the YFV17D yellow fever vaccine. CDR3 nucleotides: TGTGCCAGCAGCTTAACCCTTCCTGGGCAAGGTTCCTACAATGAGCAGTTCTTC. It encodes CASSLTLPGQGSYNEQFF.